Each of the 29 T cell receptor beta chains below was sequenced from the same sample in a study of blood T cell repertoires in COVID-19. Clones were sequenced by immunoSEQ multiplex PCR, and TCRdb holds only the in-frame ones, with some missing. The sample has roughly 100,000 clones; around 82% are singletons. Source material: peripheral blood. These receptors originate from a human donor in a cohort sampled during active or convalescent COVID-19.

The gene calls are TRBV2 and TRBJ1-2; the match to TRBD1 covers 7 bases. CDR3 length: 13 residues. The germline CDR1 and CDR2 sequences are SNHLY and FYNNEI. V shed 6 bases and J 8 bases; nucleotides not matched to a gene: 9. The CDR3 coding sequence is TGTGCCAGCAGCCAAGACAGGGATTTAGGCTACACCTTC. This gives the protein CASSQDRDLGYTF.

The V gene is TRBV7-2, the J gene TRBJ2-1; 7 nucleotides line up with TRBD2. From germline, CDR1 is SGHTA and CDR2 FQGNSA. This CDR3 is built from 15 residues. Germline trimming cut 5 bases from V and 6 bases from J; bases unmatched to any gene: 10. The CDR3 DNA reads TGTGCCAGCAGCGCCGCCCGCGGGGGATTCAATGAGCAGTTCTTC. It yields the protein CASSAARGGFNEQFF.

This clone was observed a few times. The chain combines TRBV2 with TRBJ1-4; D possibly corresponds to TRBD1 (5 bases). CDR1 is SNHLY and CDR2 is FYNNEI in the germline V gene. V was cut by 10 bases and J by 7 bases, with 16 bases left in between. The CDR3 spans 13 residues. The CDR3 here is CATGGDPPEKLFF. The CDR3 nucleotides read TGTGCCACCGGGGGAGACCCGCCTGAAAAACTGTTTTTT.

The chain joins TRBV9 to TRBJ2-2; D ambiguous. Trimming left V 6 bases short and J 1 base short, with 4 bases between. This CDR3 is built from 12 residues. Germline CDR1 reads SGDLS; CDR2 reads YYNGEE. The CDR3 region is CASMRNTGELFF. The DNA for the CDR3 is TGTGCCAGCATGAGGAACACCGGGGAGCTGTTTTTT.

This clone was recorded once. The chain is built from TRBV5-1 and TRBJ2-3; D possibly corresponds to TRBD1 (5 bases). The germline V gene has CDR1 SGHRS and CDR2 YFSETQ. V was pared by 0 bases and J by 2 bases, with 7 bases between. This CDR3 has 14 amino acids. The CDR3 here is CASSLDGHTDTQYF. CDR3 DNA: TGCGCCAGCAGCTTGGACGGACACACAGATACGCAGTATTTT.

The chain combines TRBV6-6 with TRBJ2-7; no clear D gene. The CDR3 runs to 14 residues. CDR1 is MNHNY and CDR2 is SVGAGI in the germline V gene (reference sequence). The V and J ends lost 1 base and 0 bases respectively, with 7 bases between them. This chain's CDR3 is CASSYLASSYEQYF. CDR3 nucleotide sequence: TGTGCCAGCAGTTACTTGGCAAGCTCCTACGAGCAGTACTTC.

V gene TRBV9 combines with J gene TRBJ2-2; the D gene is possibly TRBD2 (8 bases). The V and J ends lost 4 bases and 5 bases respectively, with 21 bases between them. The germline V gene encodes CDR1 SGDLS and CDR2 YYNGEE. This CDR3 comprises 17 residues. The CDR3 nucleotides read TGTGCCAGCAGCCCCGGGGGGGCAGGGGGTGGAACCGGGGAGCTGTTTTTT. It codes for CASSPGGAGGGTGELFF.

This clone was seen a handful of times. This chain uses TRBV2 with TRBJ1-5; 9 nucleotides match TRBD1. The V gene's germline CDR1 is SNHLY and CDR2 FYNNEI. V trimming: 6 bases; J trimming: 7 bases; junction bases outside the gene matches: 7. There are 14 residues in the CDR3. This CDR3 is CASRRTGVGQPQHF. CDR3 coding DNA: TGTGCCAGCAGAAGGACAGGGGTCGGGCAGCCCCAGCATTTT.

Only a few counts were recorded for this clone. CDR3 loop: CASSLASYEQYF. The CDR3 nucleotides read TGTGCCAGCAGCTTAGCCAGCTACGAGCAGTACTTC. The V call is TRBV11-2, the J call TRBJ2-7, with D uncertain. CDR3 length equals 12 residues. The V and J ends lost 1 base and 3 bases respectively, with 4 bases between them. Per germline, CDR1 SGHAT and CDR2 FQNNGV.

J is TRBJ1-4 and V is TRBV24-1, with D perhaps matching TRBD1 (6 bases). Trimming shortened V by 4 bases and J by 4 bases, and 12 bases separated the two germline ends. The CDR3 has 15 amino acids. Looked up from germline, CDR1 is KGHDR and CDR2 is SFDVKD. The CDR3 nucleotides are TGTGCCACCAGTGAACCACAGGGAATTAATGAAAAACTGTTTTTT. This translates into CATSEPQGINEKLFF.

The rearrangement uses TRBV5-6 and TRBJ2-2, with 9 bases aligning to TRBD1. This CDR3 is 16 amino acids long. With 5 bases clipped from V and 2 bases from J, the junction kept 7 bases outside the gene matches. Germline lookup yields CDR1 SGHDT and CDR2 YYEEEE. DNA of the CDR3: TGTGCCAGCAGAACAGGGGGCCGAAAAAACACCGGGGAGCTGTTTTTT. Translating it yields CASRTGGRKNTGELFF.

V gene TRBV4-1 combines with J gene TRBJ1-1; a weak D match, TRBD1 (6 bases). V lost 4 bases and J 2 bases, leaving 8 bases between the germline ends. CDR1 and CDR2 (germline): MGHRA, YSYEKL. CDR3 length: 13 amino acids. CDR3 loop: CASSPGQNTEAFF. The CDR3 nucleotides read TGCGCCAGCAGCCCGGGACAAAACACTGAAGCTTTCTTT.

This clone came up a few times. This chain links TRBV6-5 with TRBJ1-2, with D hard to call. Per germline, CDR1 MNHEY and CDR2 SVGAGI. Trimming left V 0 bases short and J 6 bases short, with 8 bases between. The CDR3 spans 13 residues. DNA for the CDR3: TGTGCCAGCAGTTACTCGAGACAAGATGGCTACACCTTC. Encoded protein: CASSYSRQDGYTF.

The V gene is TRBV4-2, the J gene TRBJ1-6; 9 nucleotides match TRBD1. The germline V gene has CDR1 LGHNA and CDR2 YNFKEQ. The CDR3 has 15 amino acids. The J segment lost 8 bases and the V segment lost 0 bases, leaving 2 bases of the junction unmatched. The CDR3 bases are TGTGCCAGCAGCCAAGAGCACAGGGGGCATTCACCCCTCCACTTT. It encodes CASSQEHRGHSPLHF.

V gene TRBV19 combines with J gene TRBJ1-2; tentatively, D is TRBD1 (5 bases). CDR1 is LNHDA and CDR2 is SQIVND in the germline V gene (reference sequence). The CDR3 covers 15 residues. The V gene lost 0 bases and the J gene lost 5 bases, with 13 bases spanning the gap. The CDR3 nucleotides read TGTGCCAGTAGTATAGACCCGGGACTGAGTTATGGCTACACCTTC. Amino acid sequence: CASSIDPGLSYGYTF.

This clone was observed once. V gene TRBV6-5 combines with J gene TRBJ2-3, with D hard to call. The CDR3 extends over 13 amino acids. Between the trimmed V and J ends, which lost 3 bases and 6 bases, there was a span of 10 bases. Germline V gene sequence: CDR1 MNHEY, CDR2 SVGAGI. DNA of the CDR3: TGTGCCAGCAGTTATAGGCGGCGCGATACGCAGTATTTT. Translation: CASSYRRRDTQYF.

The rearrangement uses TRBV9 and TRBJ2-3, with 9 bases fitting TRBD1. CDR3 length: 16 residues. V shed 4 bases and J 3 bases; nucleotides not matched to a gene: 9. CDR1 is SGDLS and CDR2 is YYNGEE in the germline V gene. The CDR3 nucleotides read TGTGCCAGCAGCCCCTTACAGGGGGCAGTTACAGATACGCAGTATTTT. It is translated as CASSPLQGAVTDTQYF.

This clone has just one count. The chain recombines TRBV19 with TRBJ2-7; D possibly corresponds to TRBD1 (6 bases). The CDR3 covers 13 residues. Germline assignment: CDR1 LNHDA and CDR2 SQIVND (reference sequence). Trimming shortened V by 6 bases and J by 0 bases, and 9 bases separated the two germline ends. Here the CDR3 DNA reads TGTGCCAGTAGCAGGGGACACTCCTACGAGCAGTACTTC. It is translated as CASSRGHSYEQYF.

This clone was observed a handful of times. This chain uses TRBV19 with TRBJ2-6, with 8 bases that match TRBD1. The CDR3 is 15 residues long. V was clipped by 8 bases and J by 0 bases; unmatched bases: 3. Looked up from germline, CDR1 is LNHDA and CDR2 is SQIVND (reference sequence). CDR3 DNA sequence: TGTGCCAGTGCGGACAGGGCCTCTGGGGCCAACGTCCTGACTTTC. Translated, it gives CASADRASGANVLTF.

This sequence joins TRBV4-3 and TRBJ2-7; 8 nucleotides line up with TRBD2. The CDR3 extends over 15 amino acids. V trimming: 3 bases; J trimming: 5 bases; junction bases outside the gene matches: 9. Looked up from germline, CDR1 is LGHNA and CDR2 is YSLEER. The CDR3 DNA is TGCGCCAGCAGCCAGGGGGGCGGGGGGAGCCACGAGCAGTACTTC. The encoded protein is CASSQGGGGSHEQYF.

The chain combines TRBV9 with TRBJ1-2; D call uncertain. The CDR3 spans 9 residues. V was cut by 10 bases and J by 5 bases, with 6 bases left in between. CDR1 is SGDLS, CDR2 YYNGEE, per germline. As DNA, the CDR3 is TGTGCCCGCGGATATGGCTACACCTTC. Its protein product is CARGYGYTF.

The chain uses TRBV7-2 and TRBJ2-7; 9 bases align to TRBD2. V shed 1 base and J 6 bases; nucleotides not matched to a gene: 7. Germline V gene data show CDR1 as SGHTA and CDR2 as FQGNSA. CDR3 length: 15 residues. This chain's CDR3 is CASSLGRGGQGEQYF. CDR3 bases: TGTGCCAGCAGCTTAGGGCGGGGGGGCCAAGGCGAGCAGTACTTC.

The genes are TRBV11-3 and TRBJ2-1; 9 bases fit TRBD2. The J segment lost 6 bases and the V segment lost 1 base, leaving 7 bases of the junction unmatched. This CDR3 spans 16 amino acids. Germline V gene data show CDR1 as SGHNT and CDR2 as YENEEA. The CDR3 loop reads CASSLGGGGVGNEQFF. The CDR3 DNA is TGTGCCAGCAGCTTAGGCGGGGGGGGAGTAGGCAATGAGCAGTTCTTC.

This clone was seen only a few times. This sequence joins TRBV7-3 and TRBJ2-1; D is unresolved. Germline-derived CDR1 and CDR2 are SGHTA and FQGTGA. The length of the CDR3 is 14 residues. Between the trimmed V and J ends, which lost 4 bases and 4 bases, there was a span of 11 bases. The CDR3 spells CASSSPGSYNEQFF. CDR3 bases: TGTGCCAGCAGCTCGCCCGGGTCATACAATGAGCAGTTCTTC.

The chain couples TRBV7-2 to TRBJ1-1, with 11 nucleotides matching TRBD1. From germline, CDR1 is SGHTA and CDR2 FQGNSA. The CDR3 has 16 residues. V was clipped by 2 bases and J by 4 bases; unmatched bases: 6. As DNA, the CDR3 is TGTGCCAGCAGCTTACCGAGGGGACAGGGGGGCACTGAAGCTTTCTTT. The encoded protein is CASSLPRGQGGTEAFF.

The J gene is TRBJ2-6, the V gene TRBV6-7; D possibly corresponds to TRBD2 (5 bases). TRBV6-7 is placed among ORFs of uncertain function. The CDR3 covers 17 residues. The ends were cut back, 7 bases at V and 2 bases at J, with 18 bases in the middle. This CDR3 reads CASIWVPGMAGANVLTF. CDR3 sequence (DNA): TGTGCCAGCATCTGGGTTCCGGGGATGGCTGGGGCCAACGTCCTGACTTTC.

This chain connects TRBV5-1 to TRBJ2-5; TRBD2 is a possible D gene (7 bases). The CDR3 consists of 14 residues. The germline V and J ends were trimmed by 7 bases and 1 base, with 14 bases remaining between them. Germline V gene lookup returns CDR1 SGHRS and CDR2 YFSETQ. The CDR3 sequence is CASLGGGGQETQYF. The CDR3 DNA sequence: TGCGCCAGCCTCGGGGGAGGGGGCCAAGAGACCCAGTACTTC.

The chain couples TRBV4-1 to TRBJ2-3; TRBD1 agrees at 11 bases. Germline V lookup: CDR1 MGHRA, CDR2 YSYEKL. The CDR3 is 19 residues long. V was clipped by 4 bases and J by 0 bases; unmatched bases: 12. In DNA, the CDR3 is TGCGCCAGCAGCCTCCTCAGGACAGGGGGCGCGGGGAGCACAGATACGCAGTATTTT. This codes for CASSLLRTGGAGSTDTQYF.

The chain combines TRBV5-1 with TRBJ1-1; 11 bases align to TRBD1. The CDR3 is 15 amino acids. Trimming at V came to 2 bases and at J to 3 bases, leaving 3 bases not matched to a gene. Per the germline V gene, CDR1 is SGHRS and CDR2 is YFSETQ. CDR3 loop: CASSFGQGAYTEAFF. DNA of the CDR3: TGCGCCAGCAGCTTTGGACAGGGGGCTTACACTGAAGCTTTCTTT.